This TCR beta chain was captured in a study of shared clonotypes between healthy human individuals. Study details: Every donor yielded three CD4 naive, three CD4 memory, two CD8 naive and one CD8 memory plate. Study outcomes and limitations: The sole specimen, blood, was sampled, and tissue repertoires likely differ. Generation probabilities were higher for clonotypes shared across all four sorted-subset donors than for unshared ones.

Regarding this clone: Its antigen remains unidentified.

The data were produced by immunoSEQ multiplex PCR, yet TCRdb's version contains in-frame clones alone and is incomplete. This sample yields roughly 1 million clones, of which about 74% are seen a single time; about 1.5% belongs to the top ten. Germline assignment: CDR1 SQVTM and CDR2 ANQGSEA. J lost 1 base, V lost 7 bases, and 6 bases had no gene match. The CDR3 covers 13 residues. The authors divided CD4+ cells into CD45RA+ naive and CD45RA-negative memory subsets. V gene TRBV29-1 combines with J gene TRBJ2-5; the match to TRBD1 covers 7 bases. The source of this sequence is a man aged 18 to 29 in good health. The sample taken for sequencing was memory CD4+ T cells sorted from blood. This sample's subset: CD45RA-negative fraction. The CDR3 region has the DNA TGCAGCGGCATGACAGGGTCCCAAGAGACCCAGTACTTC. As protein: CSGMTGSQETQYF.